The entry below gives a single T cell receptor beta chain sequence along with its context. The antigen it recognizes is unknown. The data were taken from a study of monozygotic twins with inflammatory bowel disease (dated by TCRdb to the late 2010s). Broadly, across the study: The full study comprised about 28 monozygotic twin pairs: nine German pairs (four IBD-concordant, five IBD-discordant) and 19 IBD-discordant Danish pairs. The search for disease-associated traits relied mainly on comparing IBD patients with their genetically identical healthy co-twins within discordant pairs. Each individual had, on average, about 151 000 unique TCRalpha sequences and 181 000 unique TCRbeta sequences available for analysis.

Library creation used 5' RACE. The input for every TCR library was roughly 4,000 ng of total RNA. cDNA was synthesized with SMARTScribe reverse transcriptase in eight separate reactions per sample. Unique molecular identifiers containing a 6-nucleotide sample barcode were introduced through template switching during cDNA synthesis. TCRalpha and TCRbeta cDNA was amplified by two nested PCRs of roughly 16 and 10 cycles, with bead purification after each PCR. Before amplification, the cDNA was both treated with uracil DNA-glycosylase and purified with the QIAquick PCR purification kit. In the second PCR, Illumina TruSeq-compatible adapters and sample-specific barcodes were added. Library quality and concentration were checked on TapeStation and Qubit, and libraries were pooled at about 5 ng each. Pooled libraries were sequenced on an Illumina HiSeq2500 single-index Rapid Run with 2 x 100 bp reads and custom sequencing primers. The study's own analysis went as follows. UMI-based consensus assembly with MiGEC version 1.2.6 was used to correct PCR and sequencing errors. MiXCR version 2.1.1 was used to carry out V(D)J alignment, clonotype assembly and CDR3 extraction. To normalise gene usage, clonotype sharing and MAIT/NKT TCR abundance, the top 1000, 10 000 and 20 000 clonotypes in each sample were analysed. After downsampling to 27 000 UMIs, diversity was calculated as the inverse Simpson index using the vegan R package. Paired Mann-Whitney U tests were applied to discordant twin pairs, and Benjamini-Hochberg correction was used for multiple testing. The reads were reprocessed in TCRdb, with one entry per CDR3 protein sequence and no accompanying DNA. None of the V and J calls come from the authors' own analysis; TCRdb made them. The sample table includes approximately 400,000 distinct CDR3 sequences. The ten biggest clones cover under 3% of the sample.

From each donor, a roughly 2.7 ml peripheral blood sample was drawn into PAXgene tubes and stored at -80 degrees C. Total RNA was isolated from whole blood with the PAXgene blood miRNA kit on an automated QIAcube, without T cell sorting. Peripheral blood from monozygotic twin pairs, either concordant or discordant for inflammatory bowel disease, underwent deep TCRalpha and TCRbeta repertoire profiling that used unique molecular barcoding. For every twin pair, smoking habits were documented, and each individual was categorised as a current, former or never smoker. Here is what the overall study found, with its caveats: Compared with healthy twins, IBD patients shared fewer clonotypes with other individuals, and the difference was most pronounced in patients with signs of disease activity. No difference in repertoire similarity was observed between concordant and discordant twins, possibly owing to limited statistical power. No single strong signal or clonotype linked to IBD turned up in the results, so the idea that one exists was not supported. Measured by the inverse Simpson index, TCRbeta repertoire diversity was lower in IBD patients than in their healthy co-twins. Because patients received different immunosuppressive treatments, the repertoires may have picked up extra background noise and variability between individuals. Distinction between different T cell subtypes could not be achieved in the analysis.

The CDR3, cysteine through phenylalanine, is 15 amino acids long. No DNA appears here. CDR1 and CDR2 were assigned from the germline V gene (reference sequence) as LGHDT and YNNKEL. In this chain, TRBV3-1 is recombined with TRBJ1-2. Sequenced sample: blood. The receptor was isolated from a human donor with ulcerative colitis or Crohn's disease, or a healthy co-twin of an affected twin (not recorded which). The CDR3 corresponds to CASSQDFAVGYGYTF.